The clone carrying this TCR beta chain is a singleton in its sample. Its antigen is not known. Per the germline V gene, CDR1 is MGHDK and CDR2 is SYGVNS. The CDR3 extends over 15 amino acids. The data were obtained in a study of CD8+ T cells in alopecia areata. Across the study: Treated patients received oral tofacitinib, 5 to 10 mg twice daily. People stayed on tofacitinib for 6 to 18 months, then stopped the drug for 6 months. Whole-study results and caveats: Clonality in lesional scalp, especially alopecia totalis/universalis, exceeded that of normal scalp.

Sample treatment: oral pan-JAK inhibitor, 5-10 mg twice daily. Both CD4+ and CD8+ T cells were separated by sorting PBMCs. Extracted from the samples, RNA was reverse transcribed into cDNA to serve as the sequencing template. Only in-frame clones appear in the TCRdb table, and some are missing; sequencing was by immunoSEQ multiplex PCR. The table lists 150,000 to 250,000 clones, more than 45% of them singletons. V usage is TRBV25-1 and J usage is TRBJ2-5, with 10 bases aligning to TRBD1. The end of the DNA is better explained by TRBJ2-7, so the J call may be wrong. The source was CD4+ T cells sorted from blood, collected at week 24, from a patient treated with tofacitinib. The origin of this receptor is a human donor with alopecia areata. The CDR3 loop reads CASSETGTGAYEQYF. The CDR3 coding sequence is TGTGCCAGCAGTGAAACCGGGACAGGGGCCTACGAGCAGTACTTC.